Each of the 17 T cell receptor beta chains below was sequenced from the same sample in a study of T-cell reconstitution after alpha-beta-depleted transplantation in children listed by TCRdb under 2016. The treatment or condition label corresponds to: allogeneic hematopoietic cell transplantation with graft depleted of TCRalphabeta T cells and CD19 B cells. Libraries were made using PCR. The sequencing machine was an Illumina HiSeq 2500. TCR library preparation used molecular barcoding, with unique molecular identifiers applied to normalize quantification of the TCRbeta repertoire. Clones were called with MiXCR by TCRdb after fastp trimmed the public reads at Q25, and only in-frame beta chains were retained. Here each entry gathers all rows of one CDR3 protein and keeps the most common genes and DNA. This sample comprises 600,000 to 800,000 distinct CDR3 sequences, under 15% of them detected only once. The ten largest clones take up around 0.8% of the sample.

Sequencing used PBMCs, obtained before TCRalphabeta/CD19-depleted stem cell transplant. The receptors here all came from a girl aged 2-15 years with congenital amegakaryocytic thrombocytopenia, due to receive a stem cell transplant.

The gene calls are TRBV15 and TRBJ2-1; 8 bases agree with TRBD2. From germline, CDR1 is LNHNV and CDR2 YYDKDF (reference sequence). Trimming took 3 bases from V and 4 from J; bases not matched to a gene: 5. The CDR3 is made up of 15 amino acids. The CDR3 DNA is TGTGCCACCAGCAGGACGACTAGCGCGTACAATGAGCAGTTCTTC. It yields the protein CATSRTTSAYNEQFF.

This clonotype was counted ten times or more. The rearrangement links TRBV28 to TRBJ2-1; TRBD2 agrees at 8 bases. V gave up 5 bases and J gave up 5 bases; unmatched junction bases: 5. Germline values: CDR1 MDHEN, CDR2 SYDVKM. The CDR3 has 14 residues. The CDR3 here is CASSLGLAHNEQFF. The DNA for the CDR3 is TGTGCCAGCAGTCTAGGACTAGCACACAATGAGCAGTTCTTC.

This chain links TRBV12-3 or TRBV12-4 with TRBJ2-4; D may be TRBD1 or TRBD2 (7 bases each). The ends were cut back, 6 bases at V and 5 bases at J, with 20 bases in the middle. This CDR3 comprises 16 residues. The CDR3 is CASSPRGRAIENIQYF. In nucleotides, the CDR3 is TGTGCCAGCAGCCCCAGGGGGAGGGCCATAGAAAACATTCAGTACTTC.

The chain uses TRBV28 and TRBJ2-1; no reliable D call. The CDR3 extends over 12 amino acids. Trimming shortened V by 6 bases and J by 8 bases, and 11 bases separated the two germline ends. Germline-derived CDR1 and CDR2 are MDHEN and SYDVKM. CDR3 nucleotides: TGTGCCAGCAGCCCTCCCTGGGATGAGCAGTTCTTC. This encodes CASSPPWDEQFF.

This clonotype was picked up many times. J is TRBJ1-1 and V is TRBV20-1, with 8 bases that match TRBD1. CDR1 is DFQATT and CDR2 is SNEGSKA in the germline V gene (reference sequence). The CDR3 consists of 16 residues. V lost 5 bases and J lost 0; bases outside the gene matches: 11. The CDR3 region has the DNA TGCAGTGCTGGAGTGACAGGGGACGTTATGAACACTGAAGCTTTCTTT. Its translation is CSAGVTGDVMNTEAFF.

The rearrangement joins TRBV24-1 to TRBJ2-7; 7 bases agree with TRBD1. Trimming removed 12 bases from V and 3 bases from J; junction bases left unmatched: 10. The germline V gene has CDR1 KGHDR and CDR2 SFDVKD. There are 13 residues in the CDR3. The CDR3 region is CAPSIRGIYEQYF. Written as DNA, the CDR3 is TGTGCCCCTTCCATCAGGGGGATCTACGAGCAGTACTTC.

This clonotype was counted at least ten times. The chain has TRBV6-6 and TRBJ2-7; D is ambiguous. Germline V CDR1 and CDR2: MNHNY, SVGAGI (reference sequence). This CDR3 is 11 amino acids long. With 4 bases removed from V and 6 bases from J, the gap between germline ends came to 7 bases. The CDR3 spells CASSFMGEQYF. CDR3 DNA: TGTGCCAGCAGTTTTATGGGCGAGCAGTACTTC.

This clonotype was detected a few times. The chain combines TRBV7-2 with TRBJ2-3; the D gene could be TRBD1 or TRBD2 (5 bases each). The V end lost 5 bases, the J end lost 10 bases, and 10 bases lay between the germline ends. CDR1 and CDR2 (germline): SGHTA, FQGNSA. The CDR3 length is 11 residues. The CDR3 bases are TGTGCCAGCAGCCCCCGGGACGCGCAGTATTTT. This gives the protein CASSPRDAQYF.

The chain recombines TRBV4-1 with TRBJ2-5; 9 bases are a match to TRBD1. Germline CDR1 is MGHRA and CDR2 is YSYEKL. V was clipped by 0 bases and J by 5 bases; unmatched bases: 7. The CDR3 contains 16 residues. CDR3 DNA sequence: TGCGCCAGCAGCCAAGATCCACAGGGGGCGAGGGAGACCCAGTACTTC. Residues: CASSQDPQGARETQYF.

The chain recombines TRBV5-1 with TRBJ2-3; D perhaps matches TRBD1 (6 bases). V was pared by 0 bases and J by 4 bases, with 30 bases between. Germline CDR1 SGHRS, CDR2 YFSETQ. The CDR3 totals 21 residues. The CDR3 region is CASSLDLRGQSLVFSADTQYF. The CDR3 DNA is TGCGCCAGCAGCTTGGACCTCCGGGGACAATCACTCGTTTTTTCGGCAGATACGCAGTATTTT.

On this clonotype: A single base separates this from a much larger clone, so it may be a read error. The chain is built from TRBV4-2 and TRBJ1-5, with 7 bases aligning to TRBD1. Germline trimming cut 1 base from V and 7 bases from J; bases unmatched to any gene: 4. Germline V gives CDR1 LGHNA, CDR2 YNFKEQ. The length of the CDR3 is 14 residues. CDR3 sequence reads: CASSQGTGDQPQHF. As DNA, the CDR3 is TGTGCCAGCAGCCAAGGAACAGGGGACCAGCCCCAGCATTTT.

This clonotype was detected many times. This rearrangement joins TRBV10-3 to TRBJ2-1; TRBD2 matches 7 bases. Germline CDR1 and CDR2: ENHRY and SYGVKD. CDR3 length equals 14 residues. The junction had 4 bases not matched to a gene; V was cut back by 0 bases and J by 8 bases. The CDR3 region is CAISESGGEDEQFF. As DNA, the CDR3 is TGTGCCATCAGTGAGTCGGGGGGGGAAGATGAGCAGTTCTTC.

This clonotype came up many times. V gene TRBV16 combines with J gene TRBJ2-7, with TRBD2 matching over 8 bases. J gave up 3 bases and V 1 base, and 5 bases lay outside the gene matches. Germline CDR1 is KGHSY and CDR2 is FQNENV. The CDR3 runs to 15 residues. CDR3 sequence reads: CASSQWVTSVYEQYF. In DNA form, the CDR3 reads TGTGCCAGCAGCCAATGGGTGACTAGCGTCTACGAGCAGTACTTC. Full variable domain (rest looked up from reference TRBV16 and TRBJ2-7): GEEVAQTPKHLVRGEGQKAKLYCAPIKGHSYVFWYQQVLKNEFKFLISFQNENVFDETGMPKERFSAKCLPNSPCSLEIQATKLEDSAVYFCASSQWVTSVYEQYFGPGTRLTVT.

This clonotype was detected many times. V and J are TRBV20-1 and TRBJ2-1; no firm D call. There are 14 residues in the CDR3. V lost 0 bases to trimming and J lost 4 bases, with 10 bases between them. Germline CDR1 and CDR2: DFQATT and SNEGSKA (reference sequence). CDR3 DNA sequence: TGCAGTGCTAGAGATTCAGCGACTTACAATGAGCAGTTCTTC. Translating gives CSARDSATYNEQFF.

Only a few counts were recorded for this clonotype. V and J are TRBV29-1 and TRBJ2-1; the D call may be TRBD1 or TRBD2 (5 bases each). The germline gives CDR1 SQVTM, CDR2 ANQGSEA. This CDR3 is 13 amino acids long. V was clipped by 0 bases and J by 8 bases, with 11 bases between them. This CDR3 reads CSVEEDRGHEQFF. The CDR3 DNA sequence: TGCAGCGTTGAAGAAGATAGGGGACATGAGCAGTTCTTC.

The J gene is TRBJ2-1, the V gene TRBV29-1; a possible D gene is TRBD2 (6 bases). Trimming removed 4 bases from V and 0 bases from J, with 7 bases in between. Germline V lookup: CDR1 SQVTM, CDR2 ANQGSEA. This CDR3 has 13 residues. In DNA form, the CDR3 reads TGCAGCGTTGGGGACTTCTCCTACAATGAGCAGTTCTTC. This encodes CSVGDFSYNEQFF.

V is TRBV5-5 and J is TRBJ1-6; D uncertain. This CDR3 spans 15 amino acids. V was shortened by 5 bases and J by 0 bases, with 9 bases between the two germline ends. The germline gives CDR1 SGHKS, CDR2 YYEKEE (reference sequence). The DNA for the CDR3 is TGTGCCAGCAGTCGCGATAGCTCCTATAATTCACCCCTCCACTTT. Translating it yields CASSRDSSYNSPLHF.